Here is one TCR beta chain with its context. The sample originates from a study of blood T cell repertoires in COVID-19. For the study at large: Acute and convalescent COVID-19 samples came from the United States, Italy and Spain. PBMCs, B-cell-depleted T cells, or T cells were the source of the cDNA or gDNA that made up the material.

In the authors' methods: Estimation of nucleated cell counts relied on the amplification of reference gene primers. The assay was immunoSEQ multiplex PCR, and TCRdb's table has in-frame clones only and misses some. D and trimming come from the DNA, and the V and J calls and clone size come from that table. Among 120,000 to 150,000 clones listed, around 81% were seen once. The CDR3 runs 16 residues. V was clipped by 1 base and J by 4 bases; unmatched bases: 7. CDR1 is MGHRA and CDR2 is YSYEKL in the germline V gene. The sequence derives from a woman aged 40 to 55 with active or convalescent COVID-19. Sequenced: peripheral blood. The rearrangement joins TRBV4-1 to TRBJ2-3, with 8 positions matching TRBD2. CDR3: CASSQARTSRADTQYF. In DNA, the CDR3 is TGCGCCAGCAGCCAAGCCCGGACTAGCCGGGCAGATACGCAGTATTTT.